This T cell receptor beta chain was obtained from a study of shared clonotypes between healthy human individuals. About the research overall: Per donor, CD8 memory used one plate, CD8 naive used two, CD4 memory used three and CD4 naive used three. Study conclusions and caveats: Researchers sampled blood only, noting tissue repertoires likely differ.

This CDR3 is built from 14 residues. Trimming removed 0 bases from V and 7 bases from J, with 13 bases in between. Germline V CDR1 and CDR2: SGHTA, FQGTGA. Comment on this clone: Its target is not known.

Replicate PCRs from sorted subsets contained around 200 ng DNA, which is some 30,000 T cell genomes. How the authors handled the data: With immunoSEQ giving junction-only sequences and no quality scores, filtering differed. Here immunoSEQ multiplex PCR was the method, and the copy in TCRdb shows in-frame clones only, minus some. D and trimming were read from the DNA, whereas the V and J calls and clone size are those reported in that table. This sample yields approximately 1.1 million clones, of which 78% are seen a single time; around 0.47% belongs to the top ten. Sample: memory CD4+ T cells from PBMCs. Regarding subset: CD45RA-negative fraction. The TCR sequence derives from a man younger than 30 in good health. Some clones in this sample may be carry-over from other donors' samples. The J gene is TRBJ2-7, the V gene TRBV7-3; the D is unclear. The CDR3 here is CASSLTSPGGEQYF. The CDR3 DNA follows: TGTGCCAGCAGCTTAACCTCCCCGGGTGGTGAGCAGTACTTC.